The 30 T cell receptor beta chains reported below all come from one sample, sequenced in a study of molecular identifiers for immune sequencing clone quantification. TCRdb redid the calling of the PCR reads with MiXCR, one entry per CDR3 protein. The profile covers 300,000 to 350,000 distinct CDR3 sequences, with over 20% appearing a single time and more than 0.8% taken by the ten largest. The sequenced sample was naive CD8+ T cells from blood, with Jurkat cell RNA spiked in. Subset indicated: FACS-sorted CD8+CD4-CCR7+CD45RA+ naive T cells. The receptors shown here come from a human donor in good health. Some libraries in this study had Jurkat cell RNA spiked in.

The sample holds many counts of this clonotype. The CDR3 region has the DNA TGCGCCAGCAGCCAAGTTAGCGAGGATACGCAGTATTTT. Residues: CASSQVSEDTQYF. The chain joins TRBV4-1 to TRBJ2-3, with D tentatively TRBD2 (5 bases). CDR3 length equals 13 residues. The V gene's germline CDR1 is MGHRA and CDR2 YSYEKL. Trimming removed 1 base from V and 6 bases from J, with 8 bases in between.

The count of this clonotype is one. This may stem from a read error, because a much larger clone lies one nucleotide away. The chain has TRBV4-1 and TRBJ1-2, with D uncertain. V lost 0 bases and J lost 7, with 18 bases in between. CDR1 is MGHRA, CDR2 YSYEKL, per germline. This CDR3 comprises 16 residues. CDR3 coding DNA: TGCGCCAGCAGCCAAGATCAGCGGGAGACCTACTGTGGCTACACCTTC. This sequence encodes CASSQDQRETYCGYTF.

On this clonotype itself: The junction does not match germline at one end; this may be a read error. The chain couples TRBV30 to TRBJ2-1, with 9 bases lining up with TRBD2. The CDR3 is 15 amino acids. CDR1 GTSNPN and CDR2 SVGIG come from the germline V gene (reference sequence). CDR3 sequence reads: CAWSTLAGGLDEQLF. In DNA, the CDR3 is TGTGCCTGGAGTACCCTCGCGGGAGGGCTCGATGAGCAGTTATTC. The full variable domain, completed using reference TRBV30 and TRBJ2-1, is SQTIHQWPATLVQPVGSPLSLECTVEGTSNPNLYWYRQAAGRGLQLLFYSVGIGQISSEVPQNLSASRPQDRQFILSSKKLLLSDSGFYLCAWSTLAGGLDEQLFGPGTRLTVL.

A remark on this clonotype: This may arise from a read error, as a much more abundant clone is one base away. V is TRBV30 and J is TRBJ2-7, with D possibly TRBD2 on 5 matching bases. Germline V lookup: CDR1 GTSNPN, CDR2 SVGIG (reference sequence). CDR3 length: 12 amino acids. The CDR3 DNA reads as TGTGCCTGGAGTGTCTCGGGGAACGAGCAGCACTTC. Its protein is CAWSVSGNEQHF.

Remarks on this clonotype: This may be a read error: a much more frequent sequence differs by one nucleotide. Without the conserved terminal phenylalanine or tryptophan, this CDR3 likely stems from a read error. This chain connects TRBV12-3 or TRBV12-4 to TRBJ1-1; D might be TRBD1 (6 bases). The CDR3 loop spans 12 amino acids. The V end was cut by 3 bases, the J end by 5 bases, with 7 bases between. The CDR3: CASSFQGTEAFL. The DNA of the CDR3 is TGTGCCAGCAGTTTCCAGGGGACTGAAGCTTTCCTT.

For this clonotype: This may arise from a read error, as a much more abundant clone is one base away. The V call is TRBV7-2, the J call TRBJ2-1, with a weak D call TRBD2 (5 bases). The germline CDR1 and CDR2 sequences are SGHTA and FQGNSA. The CDR3 covers 15 residues. CDR3 in DNA: TGTGCCGGCAGCTTAGCGCTCGATGCCTACAATGAGCAGTTCTTC. Protein sequence: CAGSLALDAYNEQFF.

In this sample, this clonotype turned up many times. This chain connects TRBV7-2 to TRBJ2-5, with D possibly being TRBD2 (6 bases). This CDR3 comprises 15 residues. Germline lookup yields CDR1 SGHTA and CDR2 FQGNSA. V lost 10 bases, J lost 5 bases, and 23 bases lay in between. The CDR3 nucleotides are TGTGCCACCAATCATGGGGTAGCGGAATGGGAGACCCAGTACTTC. Its translation: CATNHGVAEWETQYF.

This clonotype was detected many times. The chain combines TRBV29-1 with TRBJ2-7, with a tentative D call TRBD1 (5 bases). Germline V gene sequence: CDR1 SQVTM, CDR2 ANQGSEA. This CDR3 contains 14 residues. The germline V and J ends were trimmed by 3 bases and 6 bases, with 18 bases remaining between them. The DNA for the CDR3 is TGCAGCGTTGAGGCCCCCCAGGGTGTGGGCGAGCAGTACTTC. Translated, it gives CSVEAPQGVGEQYF.

This clonotype was seen many times. The chain has TRBV20-1 and TRBJ1-1, with 7 bases identical to TRBD1. Trimming at V came to 3 bases and at J to 5 bases, leaving 6 bases not matched to a gene. CDR1 and CDR2 from the germline V gene are DFQATT and SNEGSKA (reference sequence). This CDR3 is built from 13 residues. CDR3 bases: TGCAGTGCTAGGGCGAAGACAGGGACTGAAGCTTTCTTT. Protein: CSARAKTGTEAFF.

This clonotype was seen ten or more times. The chain uses TRBV7-2 and TRBJ1-2, with D unclear. This CDR3 contains 13 residues. The germline CDR1 and CDR2 sequences are SGHTA and FQGNSA. The V end was cut by 2 bases, the J end by 0 bases, with 4 bases between. This CDR3 is CASSLPTNYGYTF. In DNA form, the CDR3 reads TGTGCCAGCAGCTTACCCACTAACTATGGCTACACCTTC.

The sample holds many counts of this clonotype. The gene calls are TRBV20-1 and TRBJ2-3, with TRBD2 identical over 10 bases. J was trimmed by 2 bases and V by 3 bases; bases with no gene match: 5. This CDR3 region has 15 residues. CDR1 is DFQATT, CDR2 SNEGSKA, per germline (reference sequence). CDR3 DNA: TGCAGTGCTAGGGCTAGCGGGAGTAACACAGATACGCAGTATTTT. The encoded protein is CSARASGSNTDTQYF.

There are many counts of this clonotype. The genes are TRBV12-3 or TRBV12-4 and TRBJ2-5; TRBD2 matches at 11 bases. Trimming removed 6 bases from V and 1 base from J; junction bases left unmatched: 4. The CDR3 contains 15 residues. The CDR3 spells CASRGLAEPQETQYF. CDR3 nucleotide sequence: TGTGCCAGCAGGGGACTAGCGGAGCCCCAAGAGACCCAGTACTTC.

This clonotype was recorded at least ten times. The J gene is TRBJ1-5, the V gene TRBV7-2; 9 nucleotides align to TRBD1. The CDR3 runs to 15 residues. CDR1 and CDR2 from the germline V gene are SGHTA and FQGNSA. Trimming cost V 5 bases and J 10 bases; bases outside gene matches: 12. The CDR3 nucleotides read TGTGCCAGCAGCCAAAGTCCCGGGACAGGGTTCCCCCAGCATTTT. As protein: CASSQSPGTGFPQHF.

This clonotype has ten or more counts. The gene calls are TRBV9 and TRBJ1-6; D is undetermined. CDR1 is SGDLS, CDR2 YYNGEE, per germline. Between the trimmed V and J ends, which lost 0 bases and 8 bases, there was a span of 12 bases. The CDR3 loop spans 15 amino acids. CDR3 bases: TGTGCCAGCAGCGTAGCAGACGGACTTTATTCACCCCTCCACTTT. Protein sequence: CASSVADGLYSPLHF. The whole variable domain, remainder taken from reference TRBV9 and TRBJ1-6, is DSGVTQTPKHLITATGQRVTLRCSPRSGDLSVYWYQQSLDQGLQFLIQYYNGEERAKGNILERFSAQQFPDLHSELNLSSLELGDSALYFCASSVADGLYSPLHFGNGTRLTVT.

This clonotype has a count of ten or more. The gene calls are TRBV6-5 and TRBJ2-1; TRBD2 is a possible D gene (5 bases). The CDR3 spans 15 residues. Germline V gives CDR1 MNHEY, CDR2 SVGAGI. V gave up 0 bases and J gave up 5 bases, with 11 bases separating them. CDR3 sequence reads: CASSYSPRGHNEQFF. The CDR3 DNA sequence: TGTGCCAGCAGTTACTCACCCCGGGGTCACAATGAGCAGTTCTTC.

This clonotype was seen a few times. The chain joins TRBV20-1 to TRBJ2-3, with D possibly TRBD1 on 5 matching bases. Deletions cut 1 base from V and 4 bases from J, with 21 bases between. Per the germline V gene, CDR1 is DFQATT and CDR2 is SNEGSKA (reference sequence). There are 17 residues in the CDR3. CDR3 region: CSARAQDTLITPDTQYF. The CDR3, as DNA: TGCAGTGCTAGAGCGCAGGACACCTTGATTACCCCAGATACGCAGTATTTT.

Note on this clonotype: At one of its ends the junction is not consistent with the germline gene, which may arise from a read error. V usage is TRBV9 and J usage is TRBJ1-1, with D perhaps matching TRBD1 (6 bases). Germline V gene sequence: CDR1 SGDLS, CDR2 YYNGEE. This CDR3 region has 14 residues. Here the CDR3 DNA reads TGTGCCAGCGGCGTAGGGGGAGCGAACACTGAAGCTTTCTTT. Protein: CASGVGGANTEAFF.

Regarding this clonotype: The junction does not match germline at one end; this may be a read error. This rearrangement joins TRBV27 to TRBJ2-7, with D perhaps TRBD2 (5 bases). CDR1 is MNHEY and CDR2 is SMNVEV in the germline V gene (reference sequence). This CDR3 region has 13 residues. CDR3 sequence reads: CASSSGNSFEQYF. CDR3 DNA sequence: TGTGCCAGCAGCTCGGGAAACTCCTTCGAGCAGTACTTC.

In this sample, this clonotype turned up many times. The chain uses TRBV3-1 and TRBJ1-1; D perhaps matches TRBD1 (6 bases). Germline V gene sequence: CDR1 LGHDT, CDR2 YNNKEL (reference sequence). This CDR3 is 15 amino acids long. V was clipped by 1 base and J by 3 bases, with 12 bases between them. CDR3 DNA: TGTGCCAGCAGCCAAGTTATCTCAGGGGACACTGAAGCTTTCTTT. Amino acid sequence: CASSQVISGDTEAFF.

This clonotype was seen repeatedly, ten times or more. The CDR3 here is CASNPGTGLNQPQHF. CDR3 coding DNA: TGTGCCAGTAACCCCGGGACAGGGTTAAATCAGCCCCAGCATTTT. The chain combines TRBV19 with TRBJ1-5; 9 nucleotides agree with TRBD1. Germline CDR1 LNHDA, CDR2 SQIVND (reference sequence). CDR3 size: 15 residues. With V trimmed by 7 bases and J by 4 bases, 8 bases remained unmatched.

This clonotype appeared many times. The chain carries TRBV4-3 and TRBJ2-7; TRBD1 agrees at 11 bases. The CDR3 has 14 amino acids. Looked up from germline, CDR1 is LGHNA and CDR2 is YSLEER. With 3 bases clipped from V and 4 bases from J, the junction kept 2 bases outside the gene matches. The CDR3 sequence is CASSQDRGLYEQYF. In DNA form, the CDR3 reads TGCGCCAGCAGCCAGGACAGGGGGCTGTACGAGCAGTACTTC.

The table lists this clonotype with many counts. This sequence joins TRBV19 and TRBJ2-1; D might be TRBD2 (5 bases). The V end lost 11 bases, the J end lost 7 bases, and 12 bases lay between the germline ends. Per the germline V gene, CDR1 is LNHDA and CDR2 is SQIVND (reference sequence). The CDR3 spans 11 residues. Here the CDR3 DNA reads TGTGCCTCTAGCCATACGAATGAGCAGTTCTTC. Its translation is CASSHTNEQFF.

The chain links TRBV28 to TRBJ2-1; D gene ambiguous. Germline lookup yields CDR1 MDHEN and CDR2 SYDVKM. The CDR3 extends over 14 amino acids. The V gene lost 2 bases and the J gene lost 3 bases, with 8 bases spanning the gap. The CDR3 DNA is TGTGCCAGCAGTTTAATAGGAGACTACAATGAGCAGTTCTTC. Its protein product is CASSLIGDYNEQFF.

With regard to this clonotype: A read error is possible here, since a much larger clone lies one base away. In DNA form, the CDR3 reads TGTGCCAGCAGTTACGACCGAGCGGGGGCGGTGACCTCCTGCGAGCAGTACTTC. Translation: CASSYDRAGAVTSCEQYF. J is TRBJ2-7 and V is TRBV6-2 or TRBV6-3; 8 positions match TRBD2. The CDR3 has 18 residues. Germline CDR1 reads MNHEY; CDR2 reads SVGEGT.

Note on this clonotype: A single base separates this from a much larger clone, so it may be a read error. This chain uses TRBV21-1 with TRBJ1-5; TRBD1 is the table's D call and was not checked against the DNA. TRBV21-1 is deemed a pseudogene. This CDR3 has 14 residues. The CDR3 here is CASYRSGGCQPQHF. The CDR3 bases are TGTGCCAGCTACCGGTCAGGGGGATGTCAGCCCCAGCATTTT.

Comments on this clonotype: This may be a read error, as it is one base from a much larger clone. The V gene is TRBV6-6, the J gene TRBJ1-1; D remains ambiguous. Germline-derived CDR1 and CDR2 are MNHNY and SVGAGI (reference sequence). V lost 5 bases to trimming and J lost 3 bases, with 16 bases between them. The CDR3 contains 15 residues. The CDR3 region is CASSPRPGLYTEAFF. The CDR3 DNA is TGTGCCAGCAGTCCACGACCGGGCCTGTACACTGAAGCTTTCTTT.

This clonotype was seen a few times. A single base separates this from a much larger clone, so it may be a read error. This CDR3 reads CSASSRGIDTQYF. The CDR3 DNA follows: TGCAGCGCTTCCTCCAGGGGTATAGATACGCAGTATTTT. The chain employs TRBV29-1 and TRBJ2-3, with D possibly being TRBD1 (6 bases). V lost 7 bases and J 5 bases, leaving 16 bases between the germline ends. This CDR3 spans 13 amino acids. Germline V gives CDR1 SQVTM, CDR2 ANQGSEA.

On this clonotype itself: A read error is possible here, since a much larger clone lies one base away. The chain employs TRBV5-1 and TRBJ2-3; D is possibly TRBD1 (5 bases). The CDR3 sequence is 15 residues long. From germline, CDR1 is SGHRS and CDR2 YFSETQ. CDR3 nucleotides: TGCTCCAGCAATATCTGGGGCGGAGGCACAGATACGCAGTATTTT. It encodes CSSNIWGGGTDTQYF.

In this sample, this clonotype turned up many times. This chain uses TRBV13 with TRBJ2-7; D remains unclear. Germline CDR1 and CDR2: PRHDT and FYEKMQ (reference sequence). V was trimmed by 5 bases and J by 5 bases, leaving 10 bases between them. The length of the CDR3 is 12 residues. The CDR3 coding sequence is TGTGCCAGCAGCGCCCTCAGAGACGAGCAGTACTTC. This codes for CASSALRDEQYF.

This clonotype was seen many times. The chain combines TRBV5-4 with TRBJ2-3; TRBD1 might be the D (7 bases). There are 19 residues in the CDR3. Germline V CDR1 and CDR2: SGHNT, YYREEE (reference sequence). Trimming removed 0 bases from V and 0 bases from J, with 20 bases in between. This chain's CDR3 is CASSLAGGPTSFSTDTQYF. CDR3 in DNA: TGTGCCAGCAGCTTGGCAGGGGGGCCAACTTCATTTAGCACAGATACGCAGTATTTT.